These 3 T cell receptor beta chains were all obtained from the same sample, sequenced in a study of cytomegalovirus exposure and HLA in healthy donors. PCR was performed using 60 Vbeta and 13 Jbeta primers. Clones were read by immunoSEQ multiplex PCR, and TCRdb kept only the in-frame ones, dropping some. Of over 150,000 clones in the sample, 75% to 90% were seen once. The sample taken for sequencing was PBMCs. These receptors originate from a human donor in good health.

The chain is built from TRBV4-1 and TRBJ1-2; no clear D. With 0 bases removed from V and 5 bases from J, the gap between germline ends came to 13 bases. There are 15 residues in the CDR3. CDR1 is MGHRA and CDR2 is YSYEKL in the germline V gene. CDR3 DNA: TGCGCCAGCAGCCAAGATCTTGGTCAGTTATATGGCTACACCTTC. Translation: CASSQDLGQLYGYTF.

J is TRBJ1-6 and V is TRBV2; TRBD1 is a possible D gene (5 bases). From germline, CDR1 is SNHLY and CDR2 FYNNEI. The V gene lost 1 base and the J gene lost 9 bases, with 7 bases spanning the gap. The length of the CDR3 is 13 residues. This CDR3 reads CASSEGGASPLHF. The CDR3 nucleotides read TGTGCCAGCAGTGAAGGCGGGGCTTCACCCCTCCACTTT.

The CDR3 nucleotides read TGTGCCAGCAGCCAAGGGGACAGCTATAGCAATCAGCCCCAGCATTTT. Translation gives CASSQGDSYSNQPQHF. The chain joins TRBV4-2 to TRBJ1-5; 7 bases are a match to TRBD1. CDR3 size: 16 residues. The germline CDR1 and CDR2 sequences are LGHNA and YNFKEQ. The trim removed 1 base at V and 0 bases at J, leaving 3 bases unmatched.